This is a list of T cell receptor beta chains from one sample in a study of shared clonotypes between healthy human individuals. Assay: immunoSEQ multiplex PCR; the TCRdb copy retains only in-frame clones and omits some. The repertoire holds some 1.4 million clones, approximately 97% seen once, with about 1.2% in the top ten. The material sequenced was naive CD4+ T cells sorted from blood. These receptors were obtained from a man aged 30-40 years in good health. Both conserved end residues are part of each CDR3. D genes are given only for firm matches. Size is stated for part of the rows, as once, few or many counts, or as a class when the clone is expanded.

v_gene,abundance,d_gene,j_gene,CDR3aa,CDR3nt
TRBV28,.,TRBD1,TRBJ2-1,CASSVTGNEQFF,TGTGCCAGCAGTGTGACAGGGAATGAGCAGTTCTTC
TRBV30,.,.,TRBJ1-3,CARGSGNTIYF,TGTGCTAGAGGCTCTGGAAACACCATATATTTT
TRBV28,once,.,TRBJ2-1,CASGSQPIHEQFF,TGTGCCAGCGGGAGCCAGCCCATTCATGAGCAGTTCTTC
TRBV18,.,.,TRBJ2-5,CASSQNGGPQETQYF,TGTGCCAGCTCACAAAACGGGGGGCCGCAAGAGACCCAGTACTTC
TRBV5-4,.,TRBD1,TRBJ2-1,CASSGQGLWGNEQFF,TGTGCCAGCAGCGGACAGGGGCTTTGGGGTAATGAGCAGTTCTTC
TRBV7-8,.,.,TRBJ2-3,CASSLFDTQYF,TGTGCCAGCAGCTTATTTGATACGCAGTATTTT
TRBV15,.,.,TRBJ2-3,CATEGWGQDTQYF,TGTGCCACCGAGGGGTGGGGTCAAGATACGCAGTATTTT
TRBV9,.,.,TRBJ1-1,CASSLRDGMNTEAFF,TGTGCCAGCAGCCTCCGGGACGGAATGAACACTGAAGCTTTCTTT
TRBV6-5,.,.,TRBJ2-7,CASSPLDPSSYEQYF,TGTGCCAGCAGCCCCTTGGACCCTTCATCCTACGAGCAGTACTTC
TRBV29-1,.,.,TRBJ2-7,CSASYQGREQYF,TGCAGCGCCAGCTACCAGGGAAGGGAGCAGTACTTC
TRBV9,.,.,TRBJ1-2,CASGYQDLRRGYTF,TGTGCCAGCGGGTATCAGGATCTGCGAAGAGGGTACACCTTC